The T cell receptor (beta chain) described here comes from a study of blood T cell repertoires in COVID-19. This CDR3 has 19 amino acids. Measured with immunoSEQ multiplex PCR; TCRdb has only the in-frame clones, and not every one. The sample consists of tens of thousands of clones, approximately 90% of them appearing once. V usage is TRBV21-1 and J usage is TRBJ2-1; the D call of TRBD2 is as the table states it, not checked on the DNA. TRBV21-1 is a listed pseudogene. The sequence came from a man between 60 and 75 years old with acute or convalescent COVID-19. Sample: peripheral blood. In DNA form, the CDR3 reads TGTGCCAGCAGCAAAGCCTACAGGGGAGCGGGAGACTTGATTTATGAGCAGTTCTTC. Translation gives CASSKAYRGAGDLIYEQFF.